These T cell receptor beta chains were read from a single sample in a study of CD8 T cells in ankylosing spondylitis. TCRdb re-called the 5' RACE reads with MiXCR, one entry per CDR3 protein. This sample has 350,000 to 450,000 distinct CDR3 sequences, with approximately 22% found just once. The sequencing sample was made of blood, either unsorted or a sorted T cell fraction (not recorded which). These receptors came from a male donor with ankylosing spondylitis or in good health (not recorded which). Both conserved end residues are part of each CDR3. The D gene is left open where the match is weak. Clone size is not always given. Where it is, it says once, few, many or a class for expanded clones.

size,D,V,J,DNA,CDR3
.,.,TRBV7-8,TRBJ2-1,TGTGCCAGCAGCTTAGGTGGGAGATTTTACAATGAGCAGTTCTTC,CASSLGGRFYNEQFF
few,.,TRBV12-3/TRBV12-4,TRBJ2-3,TGTGCCAGCAGTTTCGGCTTATCTAGCACAGATACGCAGTATTTT,CASSFGLSSTDTQYF
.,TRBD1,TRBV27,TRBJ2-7,TGTGCCAGCAGTTTATTACCGGGACAGGGATTCGGGCAGTACTTC,CASSLLPGQGFGQYF
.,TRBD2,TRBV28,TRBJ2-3,TGTGCCAGCAAGGACCGGGACTACCGGGGGGGAACAGATACGCAGTATTTT,CASKDRDYRGGTDTQYF
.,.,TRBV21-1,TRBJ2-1,TGTGCCAGCAGCGTATACCCGGGACAGGGCGTGGATGAGCAGTTCTTC,CASSVYPGQGVDEQFF
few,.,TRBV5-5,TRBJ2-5,TGTGCCAGCAGCCCAGGACAACTGTTAGAGACCCAGTACTTC,CASSPGQLLETQYF
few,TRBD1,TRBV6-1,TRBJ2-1,TGTGCCAGCAGCCCGGGACAGCCCTACAATGAGCAGTTCTTC,CASSPGQPYNEQFF
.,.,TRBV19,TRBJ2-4,TGTGCCAGTAGTATACAAATAGCCAAAAACATTCAGTACTTC,CASSIQIAKNIQYF
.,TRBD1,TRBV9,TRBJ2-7,TGTGCCAGCAGCGTAGGAGGGGACAGGGGCGCCTACGAGCAGTACTTC,CASSVGGDRGAYEQYF
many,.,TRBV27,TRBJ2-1,TGTGCCAGCAGTTTAAGCCGGTACAATGAGCAGTTCTTC,CASSLSRYNEQFF
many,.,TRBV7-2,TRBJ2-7,TGTGCCAGCAGCTTTTCCAGAGGGTACGAGCAGTACTTC,CASSFSRGYEQYF
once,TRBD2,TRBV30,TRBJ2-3,TGTGCCTGGAGCGGGGCGGGGGGGCTGGATACGCAGTATTTT,CAWSGAGGLDTQYF
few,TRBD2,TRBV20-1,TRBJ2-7,TGCAGTGCTAGAGATCTGACTAGCGGGTACGAGCAGTACTTC,CSARDLTSGYEQYF
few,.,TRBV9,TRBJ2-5,TGTGCCAGCAGCGATGACGGGAATCAAGAGACCCAGTACTTC,CASSDDGNQETQYF
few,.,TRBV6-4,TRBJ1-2,TGTGCCAGCAGAGCGGGGATTAACTATGGCTACACCTTC,CASRAGINYGYTF
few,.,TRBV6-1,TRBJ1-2,TGTGCCAGCAGCCGAAACCGGGACGGCTACTATGGCTACACCTTC,CASSRNRDGYYGYTF
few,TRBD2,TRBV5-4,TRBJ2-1,TGTGCCAGCAGCTTGGTGCCAGCGGGGGGGGAAAATGAGCAGTTCTTC,CASSLVPAGGENEQFF
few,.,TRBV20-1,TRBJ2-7,TGCAGTGCTAGAGACAGGGAAGCTGGTTACGAGCAGTACTTC,CSARDREAGYEQYF
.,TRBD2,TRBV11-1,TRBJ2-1,TGTGCCAGCAGCTCGGGACTAGCGGGGGCCACTTCATCCTACAATGAGCAGTTCTTC,CASSSGLAGATSSYNEQFF
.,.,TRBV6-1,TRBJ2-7,TGTGCCAGCAGTAGGCCGCCGGGGGCCCTGATTTACGAGCAGTACTTC,CASSRPPGALIYEQYF
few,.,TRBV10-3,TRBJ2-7,TGTGCCATCAGTGAGTCCGAGGCCAGCGAGCAGTACTTC,CAISESEASEQYF
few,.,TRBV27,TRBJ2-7,TGTGCCAGCAGTTTAATTGGGGGGCTGTACGAGCAGTACTTC,CASSLIGGLYEQYF
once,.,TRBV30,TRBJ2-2,TGTGCCTGGAGTCTTACGAACACCGGGGAGCTGTTTTTT,CAWSLTNTGELFF
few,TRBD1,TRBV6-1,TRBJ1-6,TGTGCCAGCAGTGAGACGGGACAGCGGACTTTCAGCTCCTATAATTCACCCCTCCACTTT,CASSETGQRTFSSYNSPLHF
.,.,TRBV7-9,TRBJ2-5,TGTGCCAGCAGCGCCACTAGGGGAGAGACCCAGTACTTC,CASSATRGETQYF
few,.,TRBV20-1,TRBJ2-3,TGCAGTGCTAGATCAGGGGAACGGACCGAATGGGGCACAGATACGCAGTATTTT,CSARSGERTEWGTDTQYF
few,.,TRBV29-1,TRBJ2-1,TGCAGCGTTATTGATGAAGGGACGGGGGCCTACAATGAGCAGTTCTTC,CSVIDEGTGAYNEQFF
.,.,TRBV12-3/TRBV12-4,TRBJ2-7,TGTGCCAGCAGCCCCGGGCCCCTAGGCGGCGAGCAGTACTTC,CASSPGPLGGEQYF
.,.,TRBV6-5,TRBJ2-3,TGTGCCAGCAGTTACTCGGCTGGGTCCCCTTCAGATACGCAGTATTTT,CASSYSAGSPSDTQYF
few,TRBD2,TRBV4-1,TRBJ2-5,TGCGCCAGCAGCCAAGAGGGAGGGTTGGAGACCCAGTACTTC,CASSQEGGLETQYF
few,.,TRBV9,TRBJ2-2,TGTGCCAGCAGGGAAGGGGTGAACACCGGGGAGCTGTTTTTT,CASREGVNTGELFF
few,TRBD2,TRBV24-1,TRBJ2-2,TGTGCCACCAGTGATTATCGGGGGGAATCGAACACCGGGGAGCTGTTTTTT,CATSDYRGESNTGELFF
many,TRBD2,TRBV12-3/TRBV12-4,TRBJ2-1,TGTGCCAGCAGTACTAGCGGGGTCCTTGAGCAGTTCTTC,CASSTSGVLEQFF
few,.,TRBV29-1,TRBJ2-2,TGCAGCGTTACCGGGGCGAACACCGGGGAGCTGTTTTTT,CSVTGANTGELFF
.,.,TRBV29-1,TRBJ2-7,TGCAGCGTTGCCGGTGGGACCTACGAGCAGTACTTC,CSVAGGTYEQYF
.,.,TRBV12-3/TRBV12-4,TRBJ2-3,TGTGCCATCCTAAACTCCACCTCTAGCACAGATACGCAGTATTTT,CAILNSTSSTDTQYF